These 6 T cell receptor beta chains came from one sample sequenced in a study of OX40 agonist ivuxolimab in advanced cancers. Sequenced by immunoSEQ multiplex PCR; TCRdb stores in-frame clones only, minus some. The sample records approximately 50,000 clones, 75% to 85% being singletons. The sequences come from CD4+ or CD8+ T cells sorted from blood, collected in a trial of the OX40 agonist ivuxolimab. The receptors shown here come from an adult with an advanced solid tumor such as melanoma, head and neck, liver or kidney cancer.

This clone was seen a single time. V usage is TRBV5-4 and J usage is TRBJ2-2, with D tentatively TRBD2 (5 bases). The CDR3 extends over 16 amino acids. Germline CDR1 and CDR2: SGHNT and YYREEE (reference sequence). With 4 bases removed from V and 2 bases from J, the gap between germline ends came to 15 bases. CDR3 region: CASSREGPLNTGELFF. The CDR3 DNA is TGTGCCAGCAGCCGGGAAGGTCCCCTTAACACCGGGGAGCTGTTTTTT.

This clone has more than one count but fewer than ten. This sequence joins TRBV30 and TRBJ2-7; D is unclear. V lost 5 bases and J 1 base, leaving 9 bases between the germline ends. This CDR3 comprises 12 residues. Per the germline V gene, CDR1 is GTSNPN and CDR2 is SVGIG (reference sequence). The CDR3 loop reads CAWGRWSYEQYF. The CDR3 nucleotides are TGTGCCTGGGGTCGGTGGTCCTACGAGCAGTACTTC.

The chain is built from TRBV7-6 and TRBJ1-5; D is possibly TRBD1 (6 bases). CDR3 length: 17 amino acids. Germline V gene data show CDR1 as SGHVS and CDR2 as FNYEAQ. Trimming cost V 1 base and J 2 bases, with 15 bases left between them. The CDR3 here is CASSLGGGAWGNQPQHF. As DNA, the CDR3 is TGTGCCAGCAGCTTAGGGGGGGGCGCCTGGGGCAATCAGCCCCAGCATTTT.

This clone has a handful of counts. This chain links TRBV25-1 with TRBJ2-2; unclear D gene. Germline lookup yields CDR1 MGHDK and CDR2 SYGVNS. CDR3 length: 15 amino acids. Trimming removed 3 bases from V and 1 base from J, with 9 bases in between. The CDR3 DNA reads TGTGCCAGCAGTGAGTTCAGAGGGAACACCGGGGAGCTGTTTTTT. This sequence encodes CASSEFRGNTGELFF.

The chain combines TRBV21-1 with TRBJ2-4; the DNA was not used to check the table's D call, TRBD2. TRBV21-1 is classified as a pseudogene. This CDR3 has 19 amino acids. Here the CDR3 DNA reads TGTGCCAGCAGCAAAAGGACTTCGGAGGGCAGGCGACAAGAAAACATTCAGTACTTC. It codes for CASSKRTSEGRRQENIQYF.

The CDR3 is CASSWDQRTDTQYF. The CDR3 nucleotides read TGTGCCAGCAGCTGGGATCAACGCACAGATACGCAGTATTTT. The chain recombines TRBV5-4 with TRBJ2-3, with unresolved D. V was cut by 3 bases and J by 1 base, with 9 bases left in between. The CDR3 is 14 residues long. From germline, CDR1 is SGHNT and CDR2 YYREEE (reference sequence). The variable domain in full, with the rest retrieved from reference TRBV5-4 and TRBJ2-3, is ETGVTQSPTHLIKTRGQQVTLRCSSQSGHNTVSWYQQALGQGPQFIFQYYREEENGRGNFPPRFSGLQFPNYSSELNVNALELDDSALYLCASSWDQRTDTQYFGPGTRLTVL.